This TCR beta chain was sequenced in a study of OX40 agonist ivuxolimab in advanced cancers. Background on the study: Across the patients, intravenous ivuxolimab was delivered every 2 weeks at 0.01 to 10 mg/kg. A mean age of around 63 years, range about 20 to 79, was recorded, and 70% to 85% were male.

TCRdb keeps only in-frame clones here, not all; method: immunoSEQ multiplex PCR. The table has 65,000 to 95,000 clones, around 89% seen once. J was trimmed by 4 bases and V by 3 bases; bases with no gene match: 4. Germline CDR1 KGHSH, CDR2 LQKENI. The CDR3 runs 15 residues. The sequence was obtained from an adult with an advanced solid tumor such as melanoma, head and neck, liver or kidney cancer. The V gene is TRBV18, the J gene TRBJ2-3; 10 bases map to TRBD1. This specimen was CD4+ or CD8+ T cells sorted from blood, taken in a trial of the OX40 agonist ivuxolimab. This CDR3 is CASSPGQGSADTQYF. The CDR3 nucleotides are TGTGCCAGCTCACCGGGACAGGGGTCCGCAGATACGCAGTATTTT. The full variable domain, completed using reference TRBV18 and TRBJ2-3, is NAGVMQNPRHLVRRRGQEARLRCSPMKGHSHVYWYRQLPEEGLKFMVYLQKENIIDESGMPKERFSAEFPKEGPSILRIQQVVRGDSAAYFCASSPGQGSADTQYFGPGTRLTVL.